The 17 T cell receptor beta chains in this list originate from one sample, sequenced in a study of CD8+CD57+ T cells in acquired aplastic anemia. Investigators profiled TCR beta VDJ and CDR3 from genomic DNA template. TCRdb independently ran MiXCR on the reads; one entry per CDR3 protein. The sample carries 150,000 to 200,000 distinct CDR3 sequences, under 50% recorded once. Before being chosen for sequencing, patients had shown CD8+CD57+ cell expansion by flow cytometry. Specimen: sorted CD4+, CD8+, or CD8+CD57+ T cells (not recorded which) from PBMCs. The receptors were sampled from a human donor with aplastic anemia.

The chain joins TRBV12-3 or TRBV12-4 to TRBJ2-2; D might be TRBD1 (6 bases). Trimming took off 3 bases at V and 6 bases at J, with 14 bases between the two ends. CDR3 size: 15 residues. CDR3 in DNA: TGTGCCAGCAGTTTCTCAGGGGCGCGTTCCGGGGAGCTGTTTTTT. This encodes CASSFSGARSGELFF.

This clonotype came up many times. The rearrangement links TRBV4-3 to TRBJ2-7, with D uncertain. The germline CDR1 and CDR2 sequences are LGHNA and YSLEER. There are 15 residues in the CDR3. Deletions cut 0 bases from V and 3 bases from J, with 12 bases between. The DNA for the CDR3 is TGCGCCAGCAGCCAAGATACACAGTCCCTCTACGAGCAGTACTTC. Translated, it gives CASSQDTQSLYEQYF.

This clonotype turned up a few times. V and J are TRBV10-1 and TRBJ1-2, with D unresolved. Trimming cost V 2 bases and J 5 bases, with 9 bases left between them. The CDR3 is 13 amino acids. Germline CDR1 and CDR2: WNHNN and SYGVQD (reference sequence). The CDR3 region is CASSEHRMYGYTF. Here the CDR3 DNA reads TGCGCCAGCAGTGAGCATCGGATGTATGGCTACACCTTC.

This clonotype was picked up many times. The V gene is TRBV2, the J gene TRBJ2-2; D is unclear. Germline loops: CDR1 SNHLY, CDR2 FYNNEI. V lost 3 bases and J lost 2, with 10 bases in between. The length of the CDR3 is 15 residues. CDR3 coding DNA: TGTGCCAGCAGTGAGGTCCCCCCCAACACCGGGGAGCTGTTTTTT. This gives the protein CASSEVPPNTGELFF.

The gene calls are TRBV24-1 and TRBJ1-2; D unclear. The V end was cut by 3 bases, the J end by 8 bases, with 9 bases between. Per the germline V gene, CDR1 is KGHDR and CDR2 is SFDVKD. The CDR3 spans 12 residues. The CDR3 region is CATSDRADGYTF. The CDR3 coding sequence is TGTGCCACCAGTGATAGAGCTGACGGCTACACCTTC.

Many counts were recorded for this clonotype. The chain uses TRBV20-1 and TRBJ2-4; D is ambiguous. Trimming pared 0 bases from V and 8 bases from J, leaving 14 bases between. Germline loops: CDR1 DFQATT, CDR2 SNEGSKA (reference sequence). This CDR3 is built from 14 residues. The CDR3 sequence is CSARELRRGDIQYF. In DNA form, the CDR3 reads TGCAGTGCTAGAGAGTTACGGAGAGGCGACATTCAGTACTTC.

The rearrangement uses TRBV24-1 and TRBJ1-1, with D possibly TRBD1 on 5 matching bases. The CDR3 sequence is 13 residues long. The ends were cut back, 3 bases at V and 4 bases at J, with 8 bases in the middle. CDR1 and CDR2 from the germline V gene are KGHDR and SFDVKD. The CDR3 protein is CATSDTGFTEAFF. In nucleotides, the CDR3 is TGTGCCACCAGTGATACAGGATTCACTGAAGCTTTCTTT.

There are many counts of this clonotype. The chain uses TRBV12-3 or TRBV12-4 and TRBJ2-3, with 8 bases matching TRBD2. This CDR3 has 14 residues. V trimming: 5 bases; J trimming: 6 bases; junction bases outside the gene matches: 7. The CDR3 protein is CASSLGLAGDTQYF. Written as DNA, the CDR3 is TGTGCCAGCAGTCTCGGACTAGCAGGTGATACGCAGTATTTT.

This clonotype came up many times. This chain connects TRBV15 to TRBJ1-4, with TRBD1 matching over 11 bases. The CDR3 is 15 residues long. Trimming removed 3 bases from V and 10 bases from J; junction bases left unmatched: 7. The germline CDR1 and CDR2 sequences are LNHNV and YYDKDF (reference sequence). CDR3 residues: CATSRSPGTGGKLFF. Here the CDR3 DNA reads TGTGCCACCAGCAGGTCCCCCGGGACAGGGGGAAAACTGTTTTTT. Based on the CDR3 plus reference TRBV15 and TRBJ1-4, the full variable domain is DAMVIQNPRYQVTQFGKPVTLSCSQTLNHNVMYWYQQKSSQAPKLLFHYYDKDFNNEADTPDNFQSRRPNTSFCFLDIRSPGLGDTAMYLCATSRSPGTGGKLFFGSGTQLSVL.

The gene calls are TRBV20-1 and TRBJ2-3; 7 bases align to TRBD2. The CDR3 covers 13 residues. Germline V gives CDR1 DFQATT, CDR2 SNEGSKA (reference sequence). CDR3 amino acids: CSHLSGSTDTQYF. CDR3 nucleotide sequence: TGCAGCCATCTTAGCGGGAGCACAGATACGCAGTATTTT.

CDR3 amino acids: CASSVGGGQGAYEQYF. The CDR3 bases are TGTGCCAGCAGCGTAGGCGGGGGACAAGGAGCCTACGAGCAGTACTTC. The V gene is TRBV9, the J gene TRBJ2-7, with D possibly TRBD2 on 7 matching bases. The CDR3 extends over 16 amino acids. CDR1 is SGDLS and CDR2 is YYNGEE in the germline V gene. V was clipped by 0 bases and J by 2 bases, with 15 bases between them.

This rearrangement joins TRBV4-1 to TRBJ1-4, with D possibly being TRBD1 (5 bases). Trimming took 4 bases from V and 1 from J, leaving 7 bases between them. Germline V gene data show CDR1 as MGHRA and CDR2 as YSYEKL. The CDR3 is made up of 14 amino acids. The CDR3: CASSLTETNEKLFF. For the CDR3, the DNA is TGCGCCAGCAGCCTGACAGAAACTAATGAAAAACTGTTTTTT.

Only one count was recorded for this clonotype. This chain connects TRBV7-3 to TRBJ1-1; D call uncertain. This CDR3 has 13 residues. Germline V gene sequence: CDR1 SGHTA, CDR2 FQGTGA. V lost 6 bases, J lost 5 bases, and 13 bases lay in between. The CDR3 is CASSTTRGTEAFF. CDR3 nucleotide sequence: TGTGCCAGCAGTACCACACGCGGGACTGAAGCTTTCTTT.

The CDR3 reads CAIRRTSDYEQYF. The CDR3, as DNA: TGTGCCATCAGGAGGACCTCTGACTACGAGCAGTACTTC. V and J are TRBV10-3 and TRBJ2-7; D call uncertain. The CDR3 length is 13 residues. Looked up from germline, CDR1 is ENHRY and CDR2 is SYGVKD. The V gene lost 6 bases and the J gene lost 3 bases, with 12 bases spanning the gap.

The table lists this clonotype with many counts. The rearrangement joins TRBV20-1 to TRBJ2-5, with 12 nucleotides matching TRBD2. CDR1 is DFQATT, CDR2 SNEGSKA, per germline (reference sequence). V lost 6 bases and J lost 1; bases outside the gene matches: 6. This CDR3 comprises 15 residues. The CDR3 protein is CSATPTSGGQETQYF. In DNA, the CDR3 is TGCAGTGCAACCCCGACTAGCGGGGGCCAAGAGACCCAGTACTTC.

This CDR3 reads CASSAEGTGETQYF. The CDR3 nucleotides read TGTGCCAGCAGTGCGGAGGGGACAGGGGAGACCCAGTACTTC. The rearrangement joins TRBV7-2 to TRBJ2-5; 9 bases agree with TRBD1. With 6 bases clipped from V and 5 bases from J, the junction kept 7 bases outside the gene matches. The CDR3 spans 14 residues. The V gene's germline CDR1 is SGHTA and CDR2 FQGNSA.

This clonotype was recorded many times. The chain carries TRBV12-3 or TRBV12-4 and TRBJ2-2, with 10 nucleotides matching TRBD2. Trimming removed 2 bases from V and 6 bases from J; junction bases left unmatched: 3. The CDR3 is 15 amino acids. CDR3 amino acids: CASSLTSGMAGELFF. CDR3 in DNA: TGTGCCAGCAGTTTAACTAGCGGGATGGCCGGGGAGCTGTTTTTT.